One sample yielded the 20 T cell receptor beta chains listed below, sequenced in a study of OX40 agonist ivuxolimab in advanced cancers. The repertoire was sequenced with immunoSEQ multiplex PCR; TCRdb's copy has only in-frame clones and lacks some. The profile shows 100,000 or so clones, around 90% of them singletons. This specimen consisted of CD4+ or CD8+ T cells sorted from blood, obtained in a trial of the OX40 agonist ivuxolimab. Receptors were obtained from an adult with an advanced solid tumor such as melanoma, head and neck, liver or kidney cancer.

The chain links TRBV4-2 to TRBJ1-1; no clear D gene. Trimming shortened V by 4 bases and J by 5 bases, and 14 bases separated the two germline ends. The CDR3 is made up of 14 amino acids. Germline-derived CDR1 and CDR2 are LGHNA and YNFKEQ. The chain's CDR3 is CASSPPRRGTEAFF. In DNA, the CDR3 is TGTGCCAGCAGCCCCCCGAGGAGAGGGACTGAAGCTTTCTTT.

The V and J genes are TRBV5-1 and TRBJ2-3, with D perhaps matching TRBD2 (6 bases). This CDR3 spans 15 amino acids. The germline gives CDR1 SGHRS, CDR2 YFSETQ. With 1 base removed from V and 0 bases from J, the gap between germline ends came to 9 bases. As DNA, the CDR3 is TGCGCCAGCAGCTTGCTTAGCGGTAGCACAGATACGCAGTATTTT. Its translation: CASSLLSGSTDTQYF.

This chain uses TRBV4-3 with TRBJ1-2; D is ambiguous. Germline loops: CDR1 LGHNA, CDR2 YSLEER. V lost 2 bases to trimming and J lost 5 bases, with 6 bases between them. The length of the CDR3 is 12 residues. Here the CDR3 DNA reads TGCGCCAGCAGCCAACACAGTTATGGCTACACCTTC. Its protein product is CASSQHSYGYTF.

V gene TRBV4-2 combines with J gene TRBJ2-1, with 8 nucleotides matching TRBD2. The germline V gene has CDR1 LGHNA and CDR2 YNFKEQ. V lost 1 base and J lost 6; bases outside the gene matches: 5. This CDR3 has 15 amino acids. The CDR3, as DNA: TGTGCCAGCAGCCAAGGAGCGGGGGCCCTCAATGAGCAGTTCTTC. It yields the protein CASSQGAGALNEQFF.

The chain carries TRBV5-6 and TRBJ2-5, with D tentatively TRBD2 (5 bases). The CDR3 consists of 16 residues. Germline V gene data show CDR1 as SGHDT and CDR2 as YYEEEE. V lost 3 bases and J 5 bases, leaving 20 bases between the germline ends. The CDR3 loop is CASSSWSVSSGETQYF. CDR3 coding DNA: TGTGCCAGCAGCTCCTGGTCTGTGAGTTCGGGGGAGACCCAGTACTTC.

The chain couples TRBV19 to TRBJ2-1, with 7 bases fitting TRBD1. V was pared by 4 bases and J by 0 bases, with 9 bases of the junction left unmatched. The CDR3 is 17 amino acids. CDR1 and CDR2 from the germline V gene are LNHDA and SQIVND (reference sequence). The CDR3 DNA reads TGTGCCAGTAGTACTAACGACAGGGTAAGCTCCTACAATGAGCAGTTCTTC. Its protein product is CASSTNDRVSSYNEQFF.

The chain has TRBV7-6 and TRBJ1-3, with TRBD1 matching 8 bases. Germline V CDR1 and CDR2: SGHVS, FNYEAQ. Trimming cost V 5 bases and J 4 bases; bases outside gene matches: 10. The CDR3 has 16 amino acids. CDR3 nucleotide sequence: TGTGCCAGCAGCCCCCGTCCGACAGGGGCCGGAAACACCATATATTTT. Its protein is CASSPRPTGAGNTIYF.

The J gene is TRBJ2-7, the V gene TRBV5-6; 15 bases are shared with TRBD2. V gave up 4 bases and J gave up 1 base; unmatched junction bases: 6. Looked up from germline, CDR1 is SGHDT and CDR2 is YYEEEE. The length of the CDR3 is 17 residues. CDR3 sequence: CASSPGLAGGPSYEQYF. DNA of the CDR3: TGTGCCAGCAGCCCCGGACTAGCGGGAGGGCCTTCCTACGAGCAGTACTTC.

The rearrangement uses TRBV5-1 and TRBJ2-1, with TRBD1 identical over 7 bases. V shed 6 bases and J 4 bases; nucleotides not matched to a gene: 10. Germline V gene data show CDR1 as SGHRS and CDR2 as YFSETQ. CDR3 length: 15 residues. CDR3 in amino acids: CASNPDRPSYNEQFF. CDR3 coding DNA: TGCGCCAGCAACCCGGACAGGCCCAGTTACAATGAGCAGTTCTTC.

This chain links TRBV19 with TRBJ2-7; D unresolved. The CDR3 is 14 residues long. The germline V gene encodes CDR1 LNHDA and CDR2 SQIVND (reference sequence). Trimming removed 7 bases from V and 0 bases from J, with 13 bases in between. CDR3: CASIGPRSSYEQYF. CDR3 nucleotides: TGTGCCAGTATTGGACCGAGGAGCTCCTACGAGCAGTACTTC.

The chain recombines TRBV30 with TRBJ1-5, with D maybe TRBD1 (5 bases). Germline CDR1 is GTSNPN and CDR2 is SVGIG (reference sequence). V was cut by 6 bases and J by 4 bases, with 13 bases left in between. The CDR3 is 13 amino acids. The CDR3 sequence is CACNPGGNQPQHF. CDR3 nucleotide sequence: TGTGCCTGTAACCCCGGGGGTAATCAGCCCCAGCATTTT.

This rearrangement joins TRBV5-4 to TRBJ2-3; D uncertain. The germline V gene encodes CDR1 SGHNT and CDR2 YYREEE (reference sequence). The CDR3 spans 16 residues. V was shortened by 4 bases and J by 1 base, with 16 bases between the two germline ends. The DNA for the CDR3 is TGTGCCAGCAGCCCCGTCTCCTGGGGTGGCACAGATACGCAGTATTTT. Its protein is CASSPVSWGGTDTQYF.

The chain combines TRBV6-5 with TRBJ1-5; 8 nucleotides agree with TRBD1. The CDR3 sequence is 13 residues long. The V gene end was trimmed by 8 bases and the J gene end by 2 bases; junction bases not matched to a gene: 2. Germline CDR1 MNHEY, CDR2 SVGAGI. The CDR3 bases are TGTGCCAGCGCGACAGGGGGCAATCAGCCCCAGCATTTT. Protein product: CASATGGNQPQHF.

The chain is built from TRBV5-1 and TRBJ2-1; D is possibly TRBD2 (5 bases). From germline, CDR1 is SGHRS and CDR2 YFSETQ. CDR3 size: 15 residues. V lost 4 bases and J 0 bases, leaving 11 bases between the germline ends. The CDR3 here is CASSNSASSYNEQFF. The CDR3 nucleotides read TGCGCCAGCAGCAATAGCGCGAGCTCCTACAATGAGCAGTTCTTC.

The chain employs TRBV7-2 and TRBJ2-4; D is possibly TRBD2 (6 bases). Germline V gene data show CDR1 as SGHTA and CDR2 as FQGNSA. V lost 4 bases, J lost 8 bases, and 9 bases lay in between. The CDR3 runs to 12 residues. CDR3 amino acids: CASSSRGDIQYF. The CDR3 DNA follows: TGTGCCAGCAGCTCGCGCGGGGACATTCAGTACTTC. Looking up the rest from reference TRBV7-2 and TRBJ2-4 gives the full variable domain: GAGVSQSPSNKVTEKGKDVELRCDPISGHTALYWYRQSLGQGLEFLIYFQGNSAPDKSGLPSDRFSAERTGGSVSTLTIQRTQQEDSAVYLCASSSRGDIQYFGAGTRLSVL.

The genes are TRBV6-5 and TRBJ1-2, with TRBD1 matching over 8 bases. V lost 2 bases and J lost 2; bases outside the gene matches: 4. CDR1 is MNHEY, CDR2 SVGAGI, per germline. There are 15 residues in the CDR3. The CDR3 sequence is CASSYQGQGNYGYTF. DNA of the CDR3: TGTGCCAGCAGTTACCAAGGACAGGGCAACTATGGCTACACCTTC.

V usage is TRBV5-4 and J usage is TRBJ2-7; 8 nucleotides agree with TRBD2. Trimming at V came to 6 bases and at J to 1 base, leaving 3 bases not matched to a gene. From germline, CDR1 is SGHNT and CDR2 YYREEE (reference sequence). The CDR3 has 13 amino acids. The CDR3 region is CASKGLDSYEQYF. As DNA, the CDR3 is TGTGCCAGCAAGGGACTAGATTCCTACGAGCAGTACTTC.

The chain has TRBV10-2 and TRBJ1-5; no clear D. Germline V gene lookup returns CDR1 WSHSY and CDR2 SAAADI. V was shortened by 2 bases and J by 3 bases, with 8 bases between the two germline ends. The CDR3 is 14 residues long. CDR3 region: CASSEIQNNQPQHF. CDR3 nucleotides: TGCGCCAGCAGTGAGATTCAGAACAATCAGCCCCAGCATTTT.

V is TRBV6-6 and J is TRBJ1-6; 8 bases agree with TRBD1. Germline CDR1 reads MNHNY; CDR2 reads SVGAGI (reference sequence). The CDR3 is 15 residues long. V lost 7 bases, J lost 7 bases, and 9 bases stayed unmatched. The CDR3 spells CASTMTGVANSPLHF. In nucleotides, the CDR3 is TGTGCCAGCACTATGACAGGGGTGGCGAATTCACCCCTCCACTTT.

The genes are TRBV19 and TRBJ1-3; TRBD1 might be the D (6 bases). The CDR3 is 12 residues long. Trimming shortened V by 3 bases and J by 16 bases, and 16 bases separated the two germline ends. Germline V lookup: CDR1 LNHDA, CDR2 SQIVND (reference sequence). Here the CDR3 reads CASSIEQGSAYF. The CDR3 DNA sequence: TGTGCCAGTAGTATTGAACAGGGATCGGCGTATTTT.